The 21 T cell receptor beta chains in this list originate from one sample, sequenced in a study of Ad26.COV2.S vaccination and SARS-CoV-2 variants. Some clones are missing from TCRdb's copy, which holds only in-frame ones; the method was immunoSEQ multiplex PCR. Of around 450,000 clones listed, roughly 89% are singletons. Treatment: approximately 18 received Ad26.COV2.S at low or high dose, single or two shots; 5 received placebo; per-sample allocation not given. Sampling happened 63 days after the first vaccine or placebo injection. The sequencing here drew on peripheral blood, taken in a trial of Ad26.COV2.S vaccine versus placebo. The source is a person between 18 and 65 years old who received the Ad26.COV2.S COVID-19 vaccine or a placebo.

In its sample, this clone was seen once. CDR3 in DNA: TGTGCCAGCAAGGGACGGGCCTATGGCTACACCTTC. Protein sequence: CASKGRAYGYTF. The chain carries TRBV6-5 and TRBJ1-2; a possible D gene is TRBD1 (5 bases). The V end lost 7 bases, the J end lost 4 bases, and 10 bases lay between the germline ends. This CDR3 has 12 residues. CDR1 is MNHEY and CDR2 is SVGAGI in the germline V gene.

DNA of the CDR3: TGTGCCAGCAGTATCGACAGGGGGCCCTACAATGAGCAGTTCTTC. Its protein product is CASSIDRGPYNEQFF. V gene TRBV6-5 combines with J gene TRBJ2-1; 10 bases agree with TRBD1. The junction had 3 bases not matched to a gene; V was cut back by 5 bases and J by 2 bases. Germline V gene data show CDR1 as MNHEY and CDR2 as SVGAGI. This CDR3 comprises 15 residues.

The CDR3 sequence: CATSRDAGDEYF. The CDR3 region has the DNA TGTGCCACCAGCAGAGATGCCGGGGATGAGTACTTC. The V call is TRBV15, the J call TRBJ2-7; D may be TRBD2 (5 bases). Trimming shortened V by 0 bases and J by 11 bases, and 11 bases separated the two germline ends. From germline, CDR1 is LNHNV and CDR2 YYDKDF (reference sequence). There are 12 residues in the CDR3.

The V call is TRBV2, the J call TRBJ1-6; weak D call: TRBD1 (6 bases). The CDR3 length is 16 residues. Germline loops: CDR1 SNHLY, CDR2 FYNNEI. Trimming removed 5 bases from V and 2 bases from J, with 13 bases in between. The CDR3 loop is CASSLNRDTYNSPLHF. CDR3 bases: TGTGCCAGCAGTTTAAACCGGGACACCTATAATTCACCCCTCCACTTT.

Here the CDR3 DNA reads TGTGCCAGCAGCCGGGACAGGGGTCTTCCGACTGAAGCTTTCTTT. It specifies CASSRDRGLPTEAFF. The gene calls are TRBV27 and TRBJ1-1; 10 positions match TRBD1. Germline CDR1 is MNHEY and CDR2 is SMNVEV (reference sequence). This CDR3 comprises 15 residues. V dropped 6 bases and J dropped 5; count of bases not matched to a gene: 9.

The chain is built from TRBV18 and TRBJ2-7; 9 nucleotides line up with TRBD2. The CDR3 is made up of 14 amino acids. Germline loops: CDR1 KGHSH, CDR2 LQKENI. V trimming: 4 bases; J trimming: 2 bases; junction bases outside the gene matches: 3. The CDR3 sequence: CASSRGGRAYEQYV. CDR3 nucleotide sequence: TGTGCCAGCTCACGAGGCGGGAGGGCCTACGAGCAGTACGTC.

The rearrangement links TRBV28 to TRBJ1-2; D is unclear. Germline V CDR1 and CDR2: MDHEN, SYDVKM. V was cut by 5 bases and J by 2 bases, with 15 bases left in between. The CDR3 extends over 15 amino acids. The CDR3 loop is CASSPPDRNNYGYTF. CDR3 bases: TGTGCCAGCAGTCCTCCGGACCGGAACAACTATGGCTACACCTTC.

CDR3 amino acids: CATRAGTGGTDTQYF. The CDR3 region has the DNA TGTGCCACCAGGGCCGGGACAGGAGGCACAGATACGCAGTATTTT. The genes are TRBV24-1 and TRBJ2-3, with TRBD1 matching 8 bases. Germline values: CDR1 KGHDR, CDR2 SFDVKD. The CDR3 consists of 15 residues. The V segment lost 7 bases and the J segment 1 base; nucleotides outside the gene matches: 6.

The sample holds a few counts of this clone. The rearrangement uses TRBV7-9 and TRBJ1-5; 11 nucleotides align to TRBD1. V lost 5 bases, J lost 6 bases, and 9 bases stayed unmatched. Germline values: CDR1 SEHNR, CDR2 FQNEAQ (reference sequence). CDR3 length: 16 amino acids. The CDR3 spells CASSTGQGEESQPQHF. CDR3 in DNA: TGTGCCAGCAGCACGGGACAGGGGGAGGAAAGTCAGCCCCAGCATTTT.

This chain joins TRBV19 and TRBJ2-4, with 9 nucleotides matching TRBD2. The CDR3 is 14 amino acids. CDR1 and CDR2 from the germline V gene are LNHDA and SQIVND (reference sequence). The V gene end was trimmed by 6 bases and the J gene end by 6 bases; junction bases not matched to a gene: 6. The CDR3 protein is CASSLGTSRNIQYF. DNA for the CDR3: TGTGCCAGTAGCCTCGGGACTAGCCGAAACATTCAGTACTTC.

V is TRBV28 and J is TRBJ1-2; D remains unclear. Germline V CDR1 and CDR2: MDHEN, SYDVKM. The V end was cut by 0 bases, the J end by 2 bases, with 13 bases between. The CDR3 has 16 residues. The CDR3 is CASSLWSGPVNYGYTF. The CDR3 DNA is TGTGCCAGCAGTTTATGGTCAGGACCCGTAAACTATGGCTACACCTTC.

The chain has TRBV10-3 and TRBJ2-2, with D tentatively TRBD1 (6 bases). Per the germline V gene, CDR1 is ENHRY and CDR2 is SYGVKD. The CDR3 has 15 amino acids. With 0 bases removed from V and 3 bases from J, the gap between germline ends came to 8 bases. The CDR3 DNA reads as TGTGCCATCAGTGAGTCCAGGGGAGACACCGGGGAGCTGTTTTTT. This codes for CAISESRGDTGELFF.

CDR3 coding DNA: TGTGCCAGCAGGGGGAGGGTGAACACTGAAGCTTTCTTT. This codes for CASRGRVNTEAFF. V and J are TRBV6-5 and TRBJ1-1; D unclear. The CDR3 sequence is 13 residues long. Germline V gene data show CDR1 as MNHEY and CDR2 as SVGAGI. Trimming cost V 6 bases and J 0 bases, with 8 bases left between them.

The V gene is TRBV3-1 (or the pseudogene TRBV3-2), the J gene TRBJ2-3, with a tentative D call TRBD1 (6 bases). This CDR3 contains 15 residues. CDR1 LGHDT and CDR2 YNNKEL come from the germline V gene (reference sequence). Trimming took 1 base from V and 3 from J, leaving 11 bases between them. This CDR3 reads CASSQAAGATDTQYF. CDR3 nucleotide sequence: TGTGCCAGCAGCCAAGCGGCAGGGGCGACAGATACGCAGTATTTT.

The chain carries TRBV24-1 and TRBJ2-1; the D gene is possibly TRBD2 (7 bases). This CDR3 region has 15 residues. Germline lookup yields CDR1 KGHDR and CDR2 SFDVKD. V lost 7 bases and J lost 0, with 12 bases in between. The DNA of the CDR3 is TGTGCCACCAGCAGGGGCGGGAGCTCCTACAATGAGCAGTTCTTC. As protein: CATSRGGSSYNEQFF.

V gene TRBV5-6 combines with J gene TRBJ1-4; possible D gene TRBD1, 5 bases. Germline CDR1 reads SGHDT; CDR2 reads YYEEEE. The CDR3 extends over 13 amino acids. The V end lost 5 bases, the J end lost 8 bases, and 13 bases lay between the germline ends. The CDR3 nucleotides are TGTGCCAGCAGTTTGCAGCAGGGCGAAAAACTGTTTTTT. Protein: CASSLQQGEKLFF.

The gene calls are TRBV15 and TRBJ1-4; D gene ambiguous. Germline assignment: CDR1 LNHNV and CDR2 YYDKDF (reference sequence). V was pared by 5 bases and J by 4 bases, with 5 bases between. This CDR3 region has 12 residues. CDR3: CATSQYNEKLFF. The CDR3 coding sequence is TGTGCCACCAGCCAATATAATGAAAAACTGTTTTTT.

This clone turned up a few times. The chain is built from TRBV5-1 and TRBJ2-2; 7 bases align to TRBD1. This CDR3 has 15 residues. CDR1 is SGHRS, CDR2 YFSETQ, per germline. The V segment lost 0 bases and the J segment 2 bases; nucleotides outside the gene matches: 1. In DNA, the CDR3 is TGCGCCAGCAGCTTGGGACAGGGAAACACCGGGGAGCTGTTTTTT. Translated: CASSLGQGNTGELFF.

This chain links TRBV9 with TRBJ2-2; D gene unclear. Germline CDR1 reads SGDLS; CDR2 reads YYNGEE. The CDR3 runs 12 residues. Trimming left V 5 bases short and J 3 bases short, with 5 bases between. DNA of the CDR3: TGTGCCAGCAGGGGCTACACCGGGGAGCTGTTTTTT. It yields the protein CASRGYTGELFF.

The chain uses TRBV28 and TRBJ2-2; D call uncertain. The V gene's germline CDR1 is MDHEN and CDR2 SYDVKM. Trimming took off 5 bases at V and 7 bases at J, with 17 bases between the two ends. This CDR3 comprises 15 residues. This CDR3 is CASSPRWGLYGELFF. The CDR3, as DNA: TGTGCCAGCAGTCCGAGGTGGGGTCTCTACGGGGAGCTGTTTTTT.

In its sample, this clone was seen once. The chain couples TRBV5-6 to TRBJ2-1, with unresolved D. V gave up 4 bases and J gave up 5 bases, with 13 bases separating them. The CDR3 has 14 amino acids. CDR1 is SGHDT, CDR2 YYEEEE, per germline. CDR3 coding DNA: TGTGCCAGCAGCCCAATAGTAAGGGACAATGAGCAGTTCTTC. Encoded protein: CASSPIVRDNEQFF.